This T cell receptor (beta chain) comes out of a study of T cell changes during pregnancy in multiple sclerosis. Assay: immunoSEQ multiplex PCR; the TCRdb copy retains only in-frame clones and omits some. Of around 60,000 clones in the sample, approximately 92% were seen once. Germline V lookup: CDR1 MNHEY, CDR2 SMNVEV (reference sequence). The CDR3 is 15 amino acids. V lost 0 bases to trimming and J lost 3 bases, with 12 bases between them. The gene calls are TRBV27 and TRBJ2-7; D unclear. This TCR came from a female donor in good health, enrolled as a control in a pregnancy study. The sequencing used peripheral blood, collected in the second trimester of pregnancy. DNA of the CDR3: TGTGCCAGCAGTTTATCGAGAGGATTGGGCTACGAGCAGTACTTC. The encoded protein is CASSLSRGLGYEQYF.